The present TCR beta chain was sequenced within a study of Ad26.COV2.S vaccination and SARS-CoV-2 variants. Looking at the study overall: Of the COV1001 trial arms, the Ad26.COV2.S arm included the donor. Intramuscular Ad26.COV2.S doses were given once or twice, 56 days apart.

Treatment defined: roughly 20 received Ad26.COV2.S at low or high dose, single or two shots; 5 received placebo; per-sample allocation not given. Sampling took place 63 days after the first vaccine or placebo injection. As regards this clone: Its antigen is as yet unknown.

The CDR3 is 17 amino acids. CDR1 and CDR2 from the germline V gene are SGHTA and FQGNSA. V was pared by 1 base and J by 4 bases, with 8 bases of the junction left unmatched. Repertoires were generated with immunoSEQ multiplex PCR, while TCRdb's copy carries only in-frame clones and drops some. The data hold around 450,000 clones, with roughly 90% observed a single time. Whole-study results and caveats: Placebo recipients and vaccine recipients were similar in non-spike TCR breadth. Using TCR breadth and depth analyses may have led to underestimated total T cell responses.

The J gene is TRBJ2-7, the V gene TRBV7-2; TRBD2 matches at 12 bases. This sequence was found in a person aged 18-65 years who received the Ad26.COV2.S COVID-19 vaccine or a placebo. Specimen: peripheral blood, collected in a trial of Ad26.COV2.S vaccine versus placebo. This chain's CDR3 is CASSLGLAGAGRYEQYF. The CDR3 DNA reads TGTGCCAGCAGCTTAGGACTAGCGGGAGCCGGGAGGTACGAGCAGTACTTC.